The 14 T cell receptor beta chains in this list originate from one sample, sequenced in a study of blood T cell repertoires in COVID-19. Produced via immunoSEQ multiplex PCR; TCRdb's table is partial and in-frame only. This table holds around 130,000 clones, around nine tenths found once. The specimen sequenced was peripheral blood. These receptors all come from a man in his forties or fifties with active COVID-19.

The gene calls are TRBV5-1 and TRBJ1-3; D is uncertain. This CDR3 comprises 16 residues. Between the trimmed V and J ends, which lost 0 bases and 0 bases, there was a span of 10 bases. Germline loops: CDR1 SGHRS, CDR2 YFSETQ. The CDR3 DNA reads as TGCGCCAGCAGCTTGGACAGATCTAACTCTGGAAACACCATATATTTT. Translating it yields CASSLDRSNSGNTIYF. The full variable domain, rest sourced from reference TRBV5-1 and TRBJ1-3, is KAGVTQTPRYLIKTRGQQVTLSCSPISGHRSVSWYQQTPGQGLQFLFEYFSETQRNKGNFPGRFSGRQFSNSRSEMNVSTLELGDSALYLCASSLDRSNSGNTIYFGEGSWLTVV.

This sequence joins TRBV12-2 and TRBJ2-6; the table's D call, TRBD1, was not checked against the DNA. TRBV12-2 is a listed pseudogene. This CDR3 spans 16 amino acids. CDR3 in amino acids: CASRLGHQLRANVLTF. The DNA of the CDR3 is TGTGCAAGTCGCTTAGGACACCAGCTTCGGGCCAACGTCCTGACTTTC.

The CDR3 region has the DNA TGTGCCAGTAGTACCGGCACAGATACGCAGTATTTT. This translates into CASSTGTDTQYF. The rearrangement joins TRBV19 to TRBJ2-3; D is unclear. Trimming cost V 4 bases and J 1 base, with 3 bases left between them. This CDR3 is built from 12 residues. Germline-derived CDR1 and CDR2 are LNHDA and SQIVND (reference sequence).

The J gene is TRBJ1-2, the V gene TRBV12-3 or TRBV12-4; 7 nucleotides line up with TRBD1. The CDR3 is 13 amino acids. J lost 4 bases, V lost 5 bases, and 4 bases had no gene match. CDR3 bases: TGTGCCAGCAGTAGAGGGACAGCCTATGGCTACACCTTC. Its translation: CASSRGTAYGYTF.

The chain has TRBV10-3 and TRBJ2-1; 12 nucleotides agree with TRBD2. Germline CDR1 reads ENHRY; CDR2 reads SYGVKD. The CDR3 runs 13 residues. The V gene end was trimmed by 9 bases and the J gene end by 7 bases; junction bases not matched to a gene: 4. CDR3 nucleotides: TGTGCCATTGGGACTAGCGGGCCAAATGAGCAGTTCTTC. The encoded protein is CAIGTSGPNEQFF.

The chain couples TRBV21-1 to TRBJ2-2; the tabulated D call, TRBD2, remains unverified against the DNA. TRBV21-1 is a known pseudogene. The CDR3 totals 18 residues. CDR3 protein: CASSKGVLAGEVVGELFF. For the CDR3, the DNA is TGTGCCAGCAGCAAGGGAGTTCTGGCGGGAGAGGTGGTCGGGGAGCTGTTTTTT.

The rearrangement links TRBV27 to TRBJ1-5, with 8 bases identical to TRBD1. CDR1 and CDR2 (germline): MNHEY, SMNVEV (reference sequence). The CDR3 length is 15 residues. Trimming at V came to 4 bases and at J to 0 bases, leaving 2 bases not matched to a gene. DNA for the CDR3: TGTGCCAGCAGTTGGGGACAGGCTAGCAATCAGCCCCAGCATTTT. Residues: CASSWGQASNQPQHF.

The chain uses TRBV7-8 and TRBJ2-1; 11 nucleotides line up with TRBD2. The CDR3 extends over 18 amino acids. The J segment lost 8 bases and the V segment lost 1 base, leaving 13 bases of the junction unmatched. Germline V gene sequence: CDR1 SGHVS, CDR2 FQNEAQ. The CDR3 spells CASSLGVVAGGPRDEQFF. The CDR3 coding sequence is TGTGCCAGCAGCTTAGGTGTGGTAGCGGGAGGGCCCCGAGATGAGCAGTTCTTC.

V and J are TRBV6-1 and TRBJ1-1, with 9 positions matching TRBD1. CDR1 MNHNS and CDR2 SASEGT come from the germline V gene. The trim removed 3 bases at V and 8 bases at J, leaving 13 bases unmatched. The CDR3 sequence is 16 residues long. In DNA, the CDR3 is TGTGCCAGCAGTGAGAGCCCAACAGGGGGCTCGGGAGAAGCTTTCTTT. Its protein is CASSESPTGGSGEAFF.

This rearrangement joins TRBV5-4 to TRBJ1-2; 9 bases align to TRBD1. This CDR3 spans 15 amino acids. CDR1 is SGHNT and CDR2 is YYREEE in the germline V gene (reference sequence). The junction had 10 bases not matched to a gene; V was cut back by 4 bases and J by 6 bases. CDR3 region: CASSDRDRARDGYTF. CDR3 bases: TGTGCCAGCAGCGACCGGGACAGGGCTAGGGATGGCTACACCTTC. Combining the CDR3 with reference TRBV5-4 and TRBJ1-2 gives the whole variable domain ETGVTQSPTHLIKTRGQQVTLRCSSQSGHNTVSWYQQALGQGPQFIFQYYREEENGRGNFPPRFSGLQFPNYSSELNVNALELDDSALYLCASSDRDRARDGYTFGSGTRLTVV.

The chain employs TRBV5-1 and TRBJ2-1; 11 nucleotides align to TRBD2. V trimming: 0 bases; J trimming: 0 bases; junction bases outside the gene matches: 8. The CDR3 consists of 19 residues. The germline CDR1 and CDR2 sequences are SGHRS and YFSETQ. CDR3 protein: CASSLGSSGGPSSYNEQFF. In DNA form, the CDR3 reads TGCGCCAGCAGCTTGGGATCTAGCGGGGGGCCAAGCTCCTACAATGAGCAGTTCTTC.

The genes are TRBV11-2 and TRBJ2-5; TRBD2 matches 14 bases. J gave up 5 bases and V 0 bases, and 11 bases lay outside the gene matches. Germline CDR1 reads SGHAT; CDR2 reads FQNNGV. The CDR3 loop spans 19 amino acids. The CDR3 sequence is CASSLDYWTSGGLVETQYF. The CDR3 bases are TGTGCCAGCAGCTTAGATTATTGGACTAGCGGGGGGCTTGTGGAGACCCAGTACTTC.

V is TRBV3-1 (or the pseudogene TRBV3-2) and J is TRBJ1-4; 8 bases match TRBD1. The CDR3 is 14 amino acids. CDR1 is LGHDT and CDR2 is YNNKEL in the germline V gene (reference sequence). With 5 bases clipped from V and 4 bases from J, the junction kept 3 bases outside the gene matches. The CDR3: CASSWTGNNEKLFF. DNA of the CDR3: TGTGCCAGCAGCTGGACAGGGAATAATGAAAAACTGTTTTTT.

J is TRBJ2-3 and V is TRBV15, with TRBD1 matching over 9 bases. Germline CDR1 LNHNV, CDR2 YYDKDF (reference sequence). V dropped 3 bases and J dropped 1; count of bases not matched to a gene: 5. The CDR3 extends over 16 amino acids. CDR3 DNA sequence: TGTGCCACCAGCAGGTACCGACAGGGGGGCACAGATACGCAGTATTTT. Translating gives CATSRYRQGGTDTQYF.